This T cell receptor beta chain was recorded in a study of monozygotic twins with inflammatory bowel disease. CDR3 length: 14 residues. From germline, CDR1 is SGHDT and CDR2 YYEEEE. There were eight separate reactions per sample in which cDNA was made. UMIs with a 6-nucleotide sample barcode were added by template switching. After re-calling the 5' RACE reads, TCRdb lists one entry per CDR3 protein, DNA absent. This table lists 110,000 or so distinct CDR3 sequences. Whole-study results and caveats: T cell subtypes that differed could not be told apart. Fewer clonotypes were shared with others by IBD patients than by healthy twins, especially with disease activity.

Of note for this clonotype: Antigen unknown.

Sequencing was carried out using blood. The rearrangement links TRBV5-6 to TRBJ2-7. This TCR was sampled from a human donor with ulcerative colitis or Crohn's disease, or a healthy co-twin of an affected twin (not recorded which). CDR3 sequence reads: CASSPKRTPYEQYF.